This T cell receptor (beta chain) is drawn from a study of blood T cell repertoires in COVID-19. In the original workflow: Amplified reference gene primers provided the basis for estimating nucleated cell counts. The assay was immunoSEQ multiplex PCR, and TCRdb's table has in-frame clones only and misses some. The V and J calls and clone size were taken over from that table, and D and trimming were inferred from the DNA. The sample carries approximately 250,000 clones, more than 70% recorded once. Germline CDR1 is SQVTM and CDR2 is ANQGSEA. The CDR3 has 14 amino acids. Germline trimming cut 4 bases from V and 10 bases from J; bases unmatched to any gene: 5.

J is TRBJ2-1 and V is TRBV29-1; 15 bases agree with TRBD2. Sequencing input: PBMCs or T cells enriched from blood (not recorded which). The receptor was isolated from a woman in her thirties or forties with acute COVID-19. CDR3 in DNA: TGCAGCGTTGGCGGACTAGCGGGGGGGAAGGAGCAGTTCTTC. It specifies CSVGGLAGGKEQFF.